Listed below are T cell receptor beta chains from one sample, sequenced in a study of cytomegalovirus exposure and HLA in healthy donors. Some clones are missing from TCRdb's copy, which holds only in-frame ones; the method was immunoSEQ multiplex PCR. This table holds roughly 130,000 clones, around 70% found once. Sequencing used PBMCs. The receptor set was obtained from a human donor in good health. The CDR3 runs from the conserved cysteine through the conserved F or W. The D gene is left open where the match is weak. Rows may omit the clone size; those that give it use once, few, many or a size class.

J gene | clone size | D gene | V gene | CDR3 protein | CDR3 DNA
TRBJ2-7 | NA | NA | TRBV7-2 | CASSLGVPVYEQYF | TGTGCCAGCAGCTTAGGTGTACCGGTATACGAGCAGTACTTC
TRBJ2-5 | NA | TRBD2 | TRBV4-2 | CASSQESSGRLKETQYF | TGTGCCAGCAGCCAAGAGTCTAGCGGGCGCCTGAAAGAGACCCAGTACTTC
TRBJ1-2 | NA | TRBD1 | TRBV14 | CASSRDRVRYGYTF | TGTGCCAGCAGCCGGGACAGGGTGAGGTATGGCTACACCTTC
TRBJ2-1 | NA | NA | TRBV4-2 | CASSQEGRGQYNEQFF | TGTGCCAGCAGCCAAGAAGGCAGGGGTCAATACAATGAGCAGTTCTTC
TRBJ1-2 | NA | NA | TRBV13 | CASSSYRARPNYGYTF | TGTGCCAGCAGCTCTTACAGGGCCAGACCTAACTATGGCTACACCTTC
TRBJ2-7 | NA | TRBD1 | TRBV7-8 | CASSQDRATSYEQYF | TGTGCCAGCAGTCAGGACAGGGCCACCTCCTACGAGCAGTACTTC
TRBJ2-1 | NA | NA | TRBV19 | CASRTGTRGGDEQFF | TGTGCCAGTAGAACCGGGACACGGGGTGGTGATGAGCAGTTCTTC
TRBJ2-3 | NA | TRBD2 | TRBV7-3 | CASRRNLAGVTDTQYF | TGTGCCAGCAGGCGCAATCTAGCGGGGGTCACAGATACGCAGTATTTT
TRBJ1-1 | NA | TRBD1 | TRBV7-9 | CSSSLSQTGGNTEAFF | TGTTCCAGCAGCTTGTCCCAAACAGGGGGCAACACTGAAGCTTTCTTT
TRBJ2-3 | NA | TRBD2 | TRBV10-3 | CAIRRSDSGSTDTQYF | TGTGCCATCAGAAGAAGCGATAGCGGGAGCACAGATACGCAGTATTTT
TRBJ1-5 | few | NA | TRBV27 | CASSFYGNQPQHF | TGTGCCAGCAGTTTTTACGGTAATCAGCCCCAGCATTTT
TRBJ2-1 | NA | NA | TRBV6-5 | CASSPAYGERNEQFF | TGTGCCAGCAGTCCTGCTTACGGGGAGAGAAATGAGCAGTTCTTC
TRBJ1-5 | NA | TRBD1 | TRBV7-2 | CASSRTGGGNQPQHF | TGTGCCAGCAGCCGGACAGGGGGCGGCAATCAGCCCCAGCATTTT
TRBJ2-1 | few | NA | TRBV21-1 | CASSKCLGGCSYNEQFF | TGTGCCAGCAGCAAATGCCTGGGGGGTTGTTCCTACAATGAGCAGTTCTTC
TRBJ2-5 | NA | TRBD2 | TRBV5-1 | CASSLVGSGAGETQYF | TGCGCCAGCAGCTTGGTGGGTAGCGGGGCGGGAGAGACCCAGTACTTC
TRBJ2-3 | NA | TRBD2 | TRBV7-8 | CASSLGTLAGVGTDTQYF | TGTGCCAGCAGCTTAGGAACCCTGGCGGGAGTGGGGACAGATACGCAGTATTTT
TRBJ2-5 | once | TRBD1 | TRBV6-4 | CASTSGTDEETQYF | TGTGCCAGCACCTCCGGGACAGACGAAGAGACCCAGTACTTC
TRBJ2-7 | NA | NA | TRBV7-9 | CSSSPGTTNRAHEQYF | TGTTCCAGCAGCCCCGGGACTACCAACAGGGCCCACGAGCAGTACTTC